These T cell receptor beta chains were read from a single sample in a study of CD39 and CD103 CD8 tumor-infiltrating T cells. Produced via immunoSEQ multiplex PCR; TCRdb's table is partial and in-frame only. The sample shows more than 15,000 clones, 85% to 95% of them seen only once. The specimen sequenced was CD8+ T cells sorted from blood. The receptors were sampled from a human donor with head and neck squamous cell carcinoma. The CDR3 runs from the conserved cysteine through the conserved F or W. A D gene is named only where the DNA matches it firmly. Clone size is not always given. Where it is, it says once, few, many or a class for expanded clones.

clone size	V gene	J gene	D gene	CDR3 DNA	CDR3 protein
.	TRBV9	TRBJ2-7	TRBD2	TGTGCCAGCAGCGTAGGCGGGACTAGCCCCTACGAGCAGTACTTC	CASSVGGTSPYEQYF
.	TRBV7-9	TRBJ2-7	.	TGTGCCAGCAGCTTCCGGGACAAGTACGAGCAGTACTTC	CASSFRDKYEQYF
.	TRBV2	TRBJ1-2	.	TGTGCCAGCCTTGGCAGGGGCCCTCATGTCGGCTACACCTTC	CASLGRGPHVGYTF
.	TRBV21-1	TRBJ2-3	.	TGTGCCAGCAGCGATTCCTACCGGGACCAATATTCTAGCACAGATACGCAGTATTTT	CASSDSYRDQYSSTDTQYF
.	TRBV19	TRBJ2-1	.	TGTGCCAGTAGTACCCTGCTAGGGAATGAGCAGTTCTTC	CASSTLLGNEQFF
.	TRBV11-3	TRBJ1-1	.	TGTGCCAGCAGCTTAGATCTCAGGGATGATGGGGCTTTCTTT	CASSLDLRDDGAFF
.	TRBV27	TRBJ2-1	TRBD2	TGTGCCAGCAGTCTCACATTTGGCGGGGGGTTTACTAATGAGCAGTTCTTC	CASSLTFGGGFTNEQFF
.	TRBV11-2	TRBJ1-1	.	TGTGCCAGCAGCTACGGACAGAGTGAAGCTTTCTTT	CASSYGQSEAFF
.	TRBV6-5	TRBJ2-7	.	TGTGCCAGTCAGACATACACCTCCTACGAGCAGTACTTC	CASQTYTSYEQYF
.	TRBV9	TRBJ1-6	.	TGTGCCAGCAGCGGAACTCCACAGGGATCAAGCTCCTATAATTCACCCCTCCACTTT	CASSGTPQGSSSYNSPLHF
.	TRBV15	TRBJ2-5	TRBD2	TGTGCCACCCGACTAGCGGGGGGCCTCCAAGAGACCCAGTACTTC	CATRLAGGLQETQYF
.	TRBV25-1	TRBJ1-2	.	TGTGCACCCCTTCGGGAGGAAAATGGCTACACCTTC	CAPLREENGYTF
.	TRBV4-1	TRBJ1-1	.	TGCGCCAGCAGCCAGGCCCCGGGACTTGTGAACACTGAAGCTTTCTTT	CASSQAPGLVNTEAFF
.	TRBV28	TRBJ2-1	TRBD2	TGTGCCAGATTGCCGCGACTAGCGGTTGAGCAGTTCTTC	CARLPRLAVEQFF
.	TRBV27	TRBJ1-5	.	TGTGCCAGCAGTCCCCTACAGACAGGTGGGGATCAGCCCCAGCATTTT	CASSPLQTGGDQPQHF
.	TRBV7-9	TRBJ2-7	.	TGTGCCAGACGGACCACGGCAGGGTCCCACGAGCAGTACTTC	CARRTTAGSHEQYF
once	TRBV7-9	TRBJ2-3	.	TGTGCCAGCAGCTTAGACCCTCAGGCGAACCTCTTGTATTTT	CASSLDPQANLLYF